Included here is one T cell receptor (beta chain) sequence, with context. The data were obtained in a study of shared clonotypes between healthy human individuals. The authors ran the assay at deep level. The sorted-subset replicate PCRs were given 200 ng DNA, which is 25,000 to 35,000 T cell genomes. Assay used: immunoSEQ multiplex PCR; TCRdb lists only in-frame clones, some missing. The table has approximately 2.5 million clones, approximately 94% seen once. This CDR3 has 15 residues. V shed 3 bases and J shed 12 bases, with 22 bases lying between them. Germline V gene sequence: CDR1 SGHNT, CDR2 YYREEE (reference sequence). A split of CD4+ cells into CD45RA+ naive and CD45RA-negative memory subsets was performed.

The sequencing sample was made of naive CD4+ T cells from PBMCs. Subset: CD45RA+ positively selected. This TCR derives from a man between 18 and 29 years old in good health. Some clones in this sample may be carry-over from other donors' samples. This chain joins TRBV5-4 and TRBJ2-1; D is possibly TRBD2 (6 bases). In DNA form, the CDR3 reads TGTGCCAGCAGCTCGGCCCGAAGCGGGCTCGGGGGGCAGTTCTTC. Its translation is CASSSARSGLGGQFF. Together with reference TRBV5-4 and TRBJ2-1, the CDR3 gives the full variable domain: ETGVTQSPTHLIKTRGQQVTLRCSSQSGHNTVSWYQQALGQGPQFIFQYYREEENGRGNFPPRFSGLQFPNYSSELNVNALELDDSALYLCASSSARSGLGGQFFGPGTRLTVL.